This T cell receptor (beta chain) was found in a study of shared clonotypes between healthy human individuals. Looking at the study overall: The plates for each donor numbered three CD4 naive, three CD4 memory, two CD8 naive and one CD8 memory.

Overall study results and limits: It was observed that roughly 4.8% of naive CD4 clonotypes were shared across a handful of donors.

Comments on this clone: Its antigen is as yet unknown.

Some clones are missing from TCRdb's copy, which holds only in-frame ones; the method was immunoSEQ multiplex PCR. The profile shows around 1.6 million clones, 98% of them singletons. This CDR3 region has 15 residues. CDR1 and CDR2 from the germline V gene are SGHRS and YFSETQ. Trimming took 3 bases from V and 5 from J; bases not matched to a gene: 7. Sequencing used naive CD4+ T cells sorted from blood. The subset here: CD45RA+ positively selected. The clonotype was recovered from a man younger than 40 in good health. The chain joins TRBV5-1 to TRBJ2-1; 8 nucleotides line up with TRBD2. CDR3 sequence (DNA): TGCGCCAGCAGCTATTCCGGGACTAGTAACAATGAGCAGTTCTTC. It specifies CASSYSGTSNNEQFF. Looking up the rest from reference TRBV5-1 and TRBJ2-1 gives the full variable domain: KAGVTQTPRYLIKTRGQQVTLSCSPISGHRSVSWYQQTPGQGLQFLFEYFSETQRNKGNFPGRFSGRQFSNSRSEMNVSTLELGDSALYLCASSYSGTSNNEQFFGPGTRLTVL.